Below are 5 T cell receptor beta chains sequenced from a single sample in a study of blood T cell repertoires in COVID-19 (TCRdb year 2020). Libraries were prepared through the immunoSEQ multiplex PCR assay. Imported from immuneACCESS, the table was reduced by TCRdb to in-frame sequences with V and J called. These copies leave out some clones; in studies compared against another copy, an unresolved V gene accounts for under half, and the cause of the remainder is not known. Across this sample there are fewer than 70,000 clones, with roughly 84% seen only once. Roughly 8% of the sample goes to the ten largest clones. The specimen was peripheral blood. Every receptor here comes from a man aged 50-59 years with active COVID-19.

This chain links TRBV7-2 with TRBJ2-1; 10 nucleotides align to TRBD2. With V trimmed by 0 bases and J by 0 bases, 8 bases remained unmatched. CDR1 SGHTA and CDR2 FQGNSA come from the germline V gene. The CDR3 sequence is 19 residues long. CDR3 sequence (DNA): TGTGCCAGCAGCTTAGCGCGGGGACTAGCGTGGAGCTCCTACAATGAGCAGTTCTTC. This translates into CASSLARGLAWSSYNEQFF.

The rearrangement joins TRBV2 to TRBJ2-6; 7 positions agree with TRBD2. With V trimmed by 5 bases and J by 4 bases, 8 bases remained unmatched. This CDR3 contains 16 residues. Germline CDR1 reads SNHLY; CDR2 reads FYNNEI. The DNA of the CDR3 is TGTGCCAGCAGTCCCAGCGGGGTCGCCGGGGCCAACGTCCTGACTTTC. Translated, it gives CASSPSGVAGANVLTF. The whole variable domain, remainder taken from reference TRBV2 and TRBJ2-6, is EPEVTQTPSHQVTQMGQEVILRCVPISNHLYFYWYRQILGQKVEFLVSFYNNEISEKSEIFDDQFSVERPDGSNFTLKIRSTKLEDSAMYFCASSPSGVAGANVLTFGAGSRLTVL.

V and J are TRBV30 and TRBJ1-5, with D tentatively TRBD1 (5 bases). Trimming took off 6 bases at V and 0 bases at J, with 12 bases between the two ends. The germline V gene has CDR1 GTSNPN and CDR2 SVGIG (reference sequence). The CDR3 is 14 residues long. DNA of the CDR3: TGTGCCTGTTCTTGGGGGGATAGCAATCAGCCCCAGCATTTT. It is translated as CACSWGDSNQPQHF.

Note on this clone: One end of the junction varies from germline; a read error may be responsible. The identical CDR3 is also encoded by other nucleotide sequences in the sample. The chain uses TRBV19 and TRBJ1-1; maybe TRBD1 (6 bases). Per the germline V gene, CDR1 is LNHDA and CDR2 is SQIVND (reference sequence). The CDR3 contains 16 residues. In nucleotides, the CDR3 is TGTGCCAGTAGTATCGGGGCCGGGGGGGCTGACACCGAAGCTTTCTTT. It specifies CASSIGAGGADTEAFF. The full variable domain, in which reference TRBV19 and TRBJ1-1 provide the parts outside the CDR3, is DGGITQSPKYLFRKEGQNVTLSCEQNLNHDAMYWYRQDPGQGLRLIYYSQIVNDFQKGDIAEGYSVSREKKESFPLTVTSAQKNPTAFYLCASSIGAGGADTEAFFGQGTRLTVV.

This clone was seen only once. The CDR3 nucleotides read TGTGCCAGCTCACCACTCCTCTCCGACGGGGTTTACGAGCAGTACTTC. Protein product: CASSPLLSDGVYEQYF. The chain uses TRBV18 and TRBJ2-7, with a possible D match to TRBD2 (5 bases). This CDR3 comprises 16 residues. V was clipped by 1 base and J by 4 bases, with 17 bases between them. CDR1 is KGHSH, CDR2 LQKENI, per germline.